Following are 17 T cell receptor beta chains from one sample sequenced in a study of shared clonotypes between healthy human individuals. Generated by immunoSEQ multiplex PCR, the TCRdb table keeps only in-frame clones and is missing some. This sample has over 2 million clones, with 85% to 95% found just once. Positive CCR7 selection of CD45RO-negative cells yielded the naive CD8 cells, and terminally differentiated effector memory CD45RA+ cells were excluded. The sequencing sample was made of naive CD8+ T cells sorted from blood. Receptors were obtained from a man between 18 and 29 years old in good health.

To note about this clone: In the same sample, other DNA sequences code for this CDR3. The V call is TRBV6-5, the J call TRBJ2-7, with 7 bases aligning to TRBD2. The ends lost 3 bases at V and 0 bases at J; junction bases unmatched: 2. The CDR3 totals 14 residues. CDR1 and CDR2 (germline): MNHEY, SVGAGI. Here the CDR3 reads CASSYGGDSYEQYF. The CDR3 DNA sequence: TGTGCCAGCAGTTATGGGGGGGACTCCTACGAGCAGTACTTC.

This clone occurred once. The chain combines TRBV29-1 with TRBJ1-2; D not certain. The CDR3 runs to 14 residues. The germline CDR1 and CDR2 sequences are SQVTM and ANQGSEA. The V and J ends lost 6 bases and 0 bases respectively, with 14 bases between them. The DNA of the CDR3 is TGCAGCGTCGATAGACGGGAAGCTAACTATGGCTACACCTTC. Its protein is CSVDRREANYGYTF.

CDR3 nucleotides: TGTGCCAGCGGGCTAGCGGGGGGCGACTCCTACAATGAGCAGTTCTTC. This encodes CASGLAGGDSYNEQFF. The chain has TRBV2 and TRBJ2-1; 11 positions agree with TRBD2. Trimming took 8 bases from V and 0 from J; bases not matched to a gene: 6. The CDR3 is 16 amino acids. Germline V CDR1 and CDR2: SNHLY, FYNNEI.

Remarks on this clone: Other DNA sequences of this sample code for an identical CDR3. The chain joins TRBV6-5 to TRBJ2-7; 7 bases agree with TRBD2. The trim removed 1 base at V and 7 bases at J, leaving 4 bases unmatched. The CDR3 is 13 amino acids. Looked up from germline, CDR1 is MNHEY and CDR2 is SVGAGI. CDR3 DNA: TGTGCCAGCAGTTACTTGGCGGGAGTGGAGCAGTACTTC. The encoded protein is CASSYLAGVEQYF.

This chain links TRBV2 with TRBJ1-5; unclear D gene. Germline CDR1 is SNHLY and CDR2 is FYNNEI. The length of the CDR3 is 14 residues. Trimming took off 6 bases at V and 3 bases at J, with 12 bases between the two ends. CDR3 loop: CASREAQSNQPQHF. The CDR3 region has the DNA TGTGCCAGCAGGGAGGCGCAGTCCAATCAGCCCCAGCATTTT.

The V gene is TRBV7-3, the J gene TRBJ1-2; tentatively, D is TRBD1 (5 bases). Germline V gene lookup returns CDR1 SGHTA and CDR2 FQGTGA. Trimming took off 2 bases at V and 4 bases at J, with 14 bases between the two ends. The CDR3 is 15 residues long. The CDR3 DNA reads TGTGCCAGCAGCTTATCCGAGGGGTCGGGCTATGGCTACACCTTC. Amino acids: CASSLSEGSGYGYTF.

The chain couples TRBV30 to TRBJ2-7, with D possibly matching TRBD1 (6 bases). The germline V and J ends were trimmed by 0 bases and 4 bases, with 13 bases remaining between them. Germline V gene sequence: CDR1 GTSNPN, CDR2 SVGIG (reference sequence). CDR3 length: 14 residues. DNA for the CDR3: TGTGCCTGGAGTGTAGGGGACACCCTATACGAGCAGTACTTC. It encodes CAWSVGDTLYEQYF. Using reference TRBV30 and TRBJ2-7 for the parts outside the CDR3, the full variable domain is SQTIHQWPATLVQPVGSPLSLECTVEGTSNPNLYWYRQAAGRGLQLLFYSVGIGQISSEVPQNLSASRPQDRQFILSSKKLLLSDSGFYLCAWSVGDTLYEQYFGPGTRLTVT.

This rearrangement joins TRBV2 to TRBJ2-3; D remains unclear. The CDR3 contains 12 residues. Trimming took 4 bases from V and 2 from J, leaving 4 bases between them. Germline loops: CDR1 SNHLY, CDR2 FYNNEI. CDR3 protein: CASSGYTDTQYF. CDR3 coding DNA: TGTGCCAGCAGTGGGTACACAGATACGCAGTATTTT.

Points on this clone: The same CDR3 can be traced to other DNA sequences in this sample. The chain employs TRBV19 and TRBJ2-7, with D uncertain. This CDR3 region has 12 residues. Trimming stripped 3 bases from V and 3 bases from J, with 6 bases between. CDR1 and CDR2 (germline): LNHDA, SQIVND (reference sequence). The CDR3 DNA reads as TGTGCCAGTAGTATTTCAGGCTACGAGCAGTACTTC. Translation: CASSISGYEQYF.

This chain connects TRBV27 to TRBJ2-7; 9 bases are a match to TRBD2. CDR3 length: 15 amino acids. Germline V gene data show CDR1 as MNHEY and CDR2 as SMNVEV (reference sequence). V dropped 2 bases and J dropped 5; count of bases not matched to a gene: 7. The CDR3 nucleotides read TGTGCCAGCAGTTTAACGCCCGGCGGGGGGGACGAGCAGTACTTC. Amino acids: CASSLTPGGGDEQYF.

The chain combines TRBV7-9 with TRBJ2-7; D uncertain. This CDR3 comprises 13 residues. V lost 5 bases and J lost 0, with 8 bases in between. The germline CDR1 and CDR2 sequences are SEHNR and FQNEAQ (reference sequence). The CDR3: CASSESDSYEQYF. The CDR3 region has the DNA TGTGCCAGCAGCGAGTCGGACTCCTACGAGCAGTACTTC.

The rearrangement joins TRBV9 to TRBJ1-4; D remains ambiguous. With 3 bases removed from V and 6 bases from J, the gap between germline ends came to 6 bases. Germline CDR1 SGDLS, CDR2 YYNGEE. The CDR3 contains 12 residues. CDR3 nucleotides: TGTGCCAGCAGCGGGGGAGATGAAAAACTGTTTTTT. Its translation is CASSGGDEKLFF.

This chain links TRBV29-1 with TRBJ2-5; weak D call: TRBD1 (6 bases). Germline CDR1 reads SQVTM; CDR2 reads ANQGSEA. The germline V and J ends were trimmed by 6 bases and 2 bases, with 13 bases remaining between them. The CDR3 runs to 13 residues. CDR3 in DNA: TGCAGCGTGGAGAGGACAGTACAAGAGACCCAGTACTTC. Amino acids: CSVERTVQETQYF.

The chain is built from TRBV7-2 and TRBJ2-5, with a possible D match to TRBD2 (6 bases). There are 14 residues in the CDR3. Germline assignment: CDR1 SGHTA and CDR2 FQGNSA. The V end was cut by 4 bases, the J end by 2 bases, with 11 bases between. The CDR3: CASSYTGGQETQYF. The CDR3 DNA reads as TGTGCCAGCAGCTATACTGGGGGGCAAGAGACCCAGTACTTC.

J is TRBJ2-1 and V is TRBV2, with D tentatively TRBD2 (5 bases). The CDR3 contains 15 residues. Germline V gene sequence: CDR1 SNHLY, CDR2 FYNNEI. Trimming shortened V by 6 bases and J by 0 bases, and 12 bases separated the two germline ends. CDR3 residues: CASSGSLASYNEQFF. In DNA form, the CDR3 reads TGTGCCAGCAGCGGGTCTCTAGCCTCCTACAATGAGCAGTTCTTC. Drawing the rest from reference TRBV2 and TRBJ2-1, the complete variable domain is EPEVTQTPSHQVTQMGQEVILRCVPISNHLYFYWYRQILGQKVEFLVSFYNNEISEKSEIFDDQFSVERPDGSNFTLKIRSTKLEDSAMYFCASSGSLASYNEQFFGPGTRLTVL.

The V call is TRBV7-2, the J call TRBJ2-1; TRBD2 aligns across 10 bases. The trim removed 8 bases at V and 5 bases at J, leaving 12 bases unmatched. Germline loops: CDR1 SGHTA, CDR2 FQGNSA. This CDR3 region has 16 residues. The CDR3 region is CASGSALAGVNNEQFF. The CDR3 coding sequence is TGTGCCAGCGGCTCGGCCCTAGCGGGAGTAAACAATGAGCAGTTCTTC.

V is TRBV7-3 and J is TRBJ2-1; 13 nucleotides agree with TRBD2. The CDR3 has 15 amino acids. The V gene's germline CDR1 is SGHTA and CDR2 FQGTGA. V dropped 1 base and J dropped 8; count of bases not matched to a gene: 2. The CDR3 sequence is CASSLNGLAGDEQFF. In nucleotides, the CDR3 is TGTGCCAGCAGCTTAAACGGACTAGCGGGGGATGAGCAGTTCTTC.